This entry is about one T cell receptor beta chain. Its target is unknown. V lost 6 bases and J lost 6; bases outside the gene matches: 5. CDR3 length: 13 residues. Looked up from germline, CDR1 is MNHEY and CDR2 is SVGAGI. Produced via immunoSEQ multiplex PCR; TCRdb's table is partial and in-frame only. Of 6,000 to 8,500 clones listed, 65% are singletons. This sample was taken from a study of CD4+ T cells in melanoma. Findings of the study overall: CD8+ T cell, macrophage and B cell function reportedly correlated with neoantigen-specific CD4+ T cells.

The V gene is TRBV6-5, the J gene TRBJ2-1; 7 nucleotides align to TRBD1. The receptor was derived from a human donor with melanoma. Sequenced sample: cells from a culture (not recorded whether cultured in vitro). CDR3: CASRRQGVNEQFF. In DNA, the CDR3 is TGTGCCAGCAGACGACAGGGAGTCAATGAGCAGTTCTTC.